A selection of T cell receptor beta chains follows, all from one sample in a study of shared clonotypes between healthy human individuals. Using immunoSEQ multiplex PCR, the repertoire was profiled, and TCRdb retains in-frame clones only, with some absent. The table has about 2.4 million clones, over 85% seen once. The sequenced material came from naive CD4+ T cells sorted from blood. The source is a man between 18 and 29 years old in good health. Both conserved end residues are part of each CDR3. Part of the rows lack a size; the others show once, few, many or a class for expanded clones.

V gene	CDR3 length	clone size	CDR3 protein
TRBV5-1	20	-	CASSLEPARRPRTATDTQYF
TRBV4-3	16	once	CASSQGTGTGLYEQYF
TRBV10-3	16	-	CAISEMAGLGTGELFF
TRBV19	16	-	CASSVLPGQGNEKLFF
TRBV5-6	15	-	CASSGGGALNTEAFF
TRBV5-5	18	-	CASSLGLRPTGRGNTIYF
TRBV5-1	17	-	CASSFGGRAYKQETQYF
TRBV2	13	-	CASRVFFSYEQYF
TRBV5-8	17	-	CASSLAGLITNTGELFF
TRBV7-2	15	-	CASSVVRGLYNEQFF
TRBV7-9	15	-	CASSSSQGATGELFF
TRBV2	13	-	CASSESWSGGYTF
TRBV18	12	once	CASSPRQGRQHF
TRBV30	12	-	CAWREGVSLLHF
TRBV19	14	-	CASRDAGGPAEQFF
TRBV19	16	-	CASSMGDNVSGSPLHF